A selection of T cell receptor beta chains follows, all from one sample in a study of radiation and T cells in renal cell carcinoma. The protocol was immunoSEQ multiplex PCR, while the TCRdb copy is restricted to in-frame clones and leaves out a portion. This table has about 130,000 clones, nearly 90% appearing once. The starting material was blood, obtained from a patient whose treatment included radiotherapy and nephrectomy. Every receptor here comes from a woman in her fifties or sixties with renal cell carcinoma. The CDR3 runs from the conserved cysteine through the conserved F or W. A D gene is named only where the DNA matches it firmly. Some rows have no size entry. The others give once, few or many, or a class for an expanded clone.

j_gene: TRBJ1-2; d_gene: .; len: 13; abundance: .; v_gene: TRBV6-1; CDR3aa: CASSEPGRTGGTF; CDR3nt: TGTGCCAGCAGTGAACCCGGCAGGACGGGAGGGACCTTC
j_gene: TRBJ2-2; d_gene: TRBD1; len: 13; abundance: .; v_gene: TRBV6-1; CDR3aa: CASSGTGAGELFF; CDR3nt: TGTGCCAGCAGCGGGACAGGGGCCGGGGAGCTGTTTTTT
j_gene: TRBJ2-5; d_gene: .; len: 11; abundance: .; v_gene: TRBV6-5; CDR3aa: CASSFVETQYF; CDR3nt: TGTGCCAGCAGTTTCGTCGAGACCCAGTACTTC
j_gene: TRBJ1-6; d_gene: .; len: 13; abundance: .; v_gene: TRBV6-1; CDR3aa: CASRTDYNSPLHF; CDR3nt: TGTGCCAGCAGGACAGACTATAATTCACCCCTCCACTTT
j_gene: TRBJ2-1; d_gene: TRBD2; len: 15; abundance: .; v_gene: TRBV5-1; CDR3aa: CASSSGGAEYNEQFF; CDR3nt: TGCGCCAGCAGCTCCGGGGGGGCCGAATACAATGAGCAGTTCTTC
j_gene: TRBJ2-1; d_gene: TRBD1; len: 15; abundance: once; v_gene: TRBV19; CDR3aa: CASSIEQGQGLGQFF; CDR3nt: TGTGCCAGTAGTATAGAGCAGGGACAGGGATTAGGGCAGTTCTTC
j_gene: TRBJ2-5; d_gene: .; len: 15; abundance: .; v_gene: TRBV7-2; CDR3aa: CASSILGTHQETQYF; CDR3nt: TGTGCCAGCAGCATACTCGGGACTCACCAAGAGACCCAGTACTTC
j_gene: TRBJ2-7; d_gene: .; len: 14; abundance: .; v_gene: TRBV6-1; CDR3aa: CASRDGNRLYEQYF; CDR3nt: TGTGCCAGCAGGGACGGCAATCGTCTCTACGAGCAGTACTTC
j_gene: TRBJ1-2; d_gene: .; len: 13; abundance: .; v_gene: TRBV6-5; CDR3aa: CASSPGTYYGYTF; CDR3nt: TGTGCCAGCAGCCCCGGGACGTACTATGGCTACACCTTC
j_gene: TRBJ2-5; d_gene: .; len: 11; abundance: .; v_gene: TRBV18; CDR3aa: CASSREETQYF; CDR3nt: TGTGCCAGCTCACGGGAGGAGACCCAGTACTTC